This T cell receptor (beta chain) was sequenced in a study of blood T cell repertoires in COVID-19. The germline gives CDR1 SGHTA, CDR2 FQGNSA. This CDR3 contains 15 residues. V lost 4 bases to trimming and J lost 5 bases; unmatched junction nucleotides: 5. Some clones are missing from TCRdb's copy, which holds only in-frame ones; the method was immunoSEQ multiplex PCR. The sample carries fewer than 200,000 clones, about 80% recorded once. This rearrangement joins TRBV7-2 to TRBJ1-6, with 7 bases identical to TRBD1. This clonotype was obtained from a woman aged 60-70 years with COVID-19, enrolled during active disease. The sample taken for sequencing was peripheral blood. The chain's CDR3 is CASSSQTGNNSPLHF. For the CDR3, the DNA is TGTGCCAGCAGCTCCCAGACAGGGAATAATTCACCCCTCCACTTT.